The 9 T cell receptor beta chains given below trace back to one sample, sequenced in a study of Tregs in tolerant kidney transplant recipients. The protocol was immunoSEQ multiplex PCR, while the TCRdb copy is restricted to in-frame clones and leaves out a portion. The sample lists around 230,000 clones, about 86% occurring once. What was sequenced was CD4+ T cells from blood. Receptors were obtained from a human donor in good health.

This chain connects TRBV4-2 to TRBJ2-7; weak D call: TRBD1 (6 bases). V lost 0 bases to trimming and J lost 5 bases, with 14 bases between them. Germline V gene sequence: CDR1 LGHNA, CDR2 YNFKEQ. This CDR3 has 15 amino acids. This chain's CDR3 is CASSQDLSGAHEQYF. In DNA, the CDR3 is TGTGCCAGCAGCCAAGATCTATCAGGGGCCCACGAGCAGTACTTC.

This clone has a handful of counts. The chain has TRBV6-5 and TRBJ1-2, with D possibly matching TRBD1 (6 bases). V lost 2 bases to trimming and J lost 8 bases, with 15 bases between them. Germline values: CDR1 MNHEY, CDR2 SVGAGI. This CDR3 has 14 residues. The CDR3 DNA sequence: TGTGCCAGCAGTTACCGTCTACAGGGTGGGGGCTACACCTTC. Protein sequence: CASSYRLQGGGYTF.

This clone occurred a few times. This chain uses TRBV4-1 with TRBJ1-4; a possible D gene is TRBD1 (5 bases). The CDR3 consists of 14 residues. The V end was cut by 5 bases, the J end by 3 bases, with 10 bases between. The V gene's germline CDR1 is MGHRA and CDR2 YSYEKL. CDR3 protein: CASSSRDPNEKLFF. CDR3 coding DNA: TGCGCCAGCAGCTCACGGGACCCTAATGAAAAACTGTTTTTT.

V usage is TRBV30 and J usage is TRBJ1-1; D is unclear. The CDR3 is 15 residues long. Trimming stripped 5 bases from V and 0 bases from J, with 16 bases between. Germline V gene data show CDR1 as GTSNPN and CDR2 as SVGIG (reference sequence). CDR3 amino acids: CAWEAGRPMNTEAFF. In DNA form, the CDR3 reads TGTGCCTGGGAGGCGGGGAGACCAATGAACACTGAAGCTTTCTTT. Full variable domain (rest looked up from reference TRBV30 and TRBJ1-1): SQTIHQWPATLVQPVGSPLSLECTVEGTSNPNLYWYRQAAGRGLQLLFYSVGIGQISSEVPQNLSASRPQDRQFILSSKKLLLSDSGFYLCAWEAGRPMNTEAFFGQGTRLTVV.

J is TRBJ2-1 and V is TRBV2; the match to TRBD1 covers 10 bases. Germline V gene lookup returns CDR1 SNHLY and CDR2 FYNNEI. V gave up 6 bases and J gave up 3 bases; unmatched junction bases: 8. CDR3 length: 16 residues. Here the CDR3 reads CASRRDRGQGYNEQFF. As DNA, the CDR3 is TGTGCCAGCAGGAGGGACAGGGGTCAGGGCTACAATGAGCAGTTCTTC.

In nucleotides, the CDR3 is TGTGCCAGCAGCTTCCTAGCGGGAGAGGGTGAGACCCAGTACTTC. Translating it yields CASSFLAGEGETQYF. This chain joins TRBV13 and TRBJ2-5, with 10 bases aligning to TRBD2. CDR1 and CDR2 (germline): PRHDT, FYEKMQ (reference sequence). V lost 3 bases and J lost 5; bases outside the gene matches: 6. The CDR3 totals 15 residues.

This chain uses TRBV6-1 with TRBJ2-2; 11 positions agree with TRBD1. Germline CDR1 and CDR2: MNHNS and SASEGT. The CDR3 totals 14 residues. Losses at the gene ends were 4 bases for V and 6 bases for J; bases not matched to a gene: 1. CDR3 loop: CASSGDRGSGELFF. In nucleotides, the CDR3 is TGTGCCAGCAGTGGGGACAGGGGGTCCGGGGAGCTGTTTTTT.

This sequence joins TRBV6-6 and TRBJ1-1; 12 nucleotides agree with TRBD1. Per germline, CDR1 MNHNY and CDR2 SVGAGI (reference sequence). The ends lost 6 bases at V and 6 bases at J; junction bases unmatched: 11. The CDR3 totals 16 residues. CDR3 DNA sequence: TGTGCCAGCAGAACCGGGACAGGGGGCCCGGGGGCTGAAGCTTTCTTT. Encoded protein: CASRTGTGGPGAEAFF.

The CDR3 sequence is CASSPDRTLYGYTF. The CDR3 region has the DNA TGTGCCAGCAGCCCAGACAGGACCCTCTATGGCTACACCTTC. The J gene is TRBJ1-2, the V gene TRBV6-5; maybe TRBD1 (6 bases). The CDR3 is 14 residues long. From germline, CDR1 is MNHEY and CDR2 SVGAGI. V lost 6 bases to trimming and J lost 4 bases, with 15 bases between them.